This T cell receptor (beta chain) is from a study of cytomegalovirus exposure and HLA in healthy donors. Turning to the study itself: As an earlier analysis found, 150 million to 200 million T cells yielded 100 million to 130 million unique TCR beta sequences.

J gave up 5 bases and V 5 bases, and 8 bases lay outside the gene matches. There are 15 residues in the CDR3. Germline CDR1 and CDR2: MNHEY and SVGAGI. The study's findings and limits: In a later analysis, at a false discovery rate of 0.05, about 15,000 TCR beta sequences were associated with HLA alleles.

Use of 60 Vbeta and 13 Jbeta primers characterized the PCR. Sequencing was performed with immunoSEQ multiplex PCR; in TCRdb, only in-frame clones are kept and a portion is missing. The repertoire has some 180,000 clones, 75% to 90% of them found once; the top ten carry about 2.2%. As concerns this clone: Its target is not known.

The rearrangement links TRBV6-5 to TRBJ1-5; the match to TRBD1 covers 8 bases. The material sequenced was PBMCs. The sequence came from a male donor in good health and CMV-seronegative. In nucleotides, the CDR3 is TGTGCCAGCAGTCAGACGACAGGGGTGGATCAGCCCCAGCATTTT. Encoded protein: CASSQTTGVDQPQHF.